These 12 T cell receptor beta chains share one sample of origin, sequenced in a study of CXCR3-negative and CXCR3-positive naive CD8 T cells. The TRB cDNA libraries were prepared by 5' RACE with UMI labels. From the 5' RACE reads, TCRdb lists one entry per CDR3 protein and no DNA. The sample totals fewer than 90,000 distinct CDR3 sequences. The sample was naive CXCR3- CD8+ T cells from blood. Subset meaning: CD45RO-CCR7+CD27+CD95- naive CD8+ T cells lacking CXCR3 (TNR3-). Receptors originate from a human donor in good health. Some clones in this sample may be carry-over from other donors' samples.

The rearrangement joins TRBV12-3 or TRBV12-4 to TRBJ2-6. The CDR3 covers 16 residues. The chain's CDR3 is CASSPTDGIGANVLTF.

CDR3: CSVLSVGRNEQYF. The chain joins TRBV29-1 to TRBJ2-7; the D gene TCRdb calls, TRBD2, cannot be checked with no DNA. CDR1 and CDR2 from the germline V gene are SQVTM and ANQGSEA. The CDR3 is 13 residues long.

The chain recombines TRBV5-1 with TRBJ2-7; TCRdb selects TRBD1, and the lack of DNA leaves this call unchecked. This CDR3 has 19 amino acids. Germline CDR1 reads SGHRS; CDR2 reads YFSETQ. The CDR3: CASSFRPPMGQRGYDGQYF. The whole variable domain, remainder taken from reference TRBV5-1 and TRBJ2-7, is KAGVTQTPRYLIKTRGQQVTLSCSPISGHRSVSWYQQTPGQGLQFLFEYFSETQRNKGNFPGRFSGRQFSNSRSEMNVSTLELGDSALYLCASSFRPPMGQRGYDGQYFGPGTRLTVT.

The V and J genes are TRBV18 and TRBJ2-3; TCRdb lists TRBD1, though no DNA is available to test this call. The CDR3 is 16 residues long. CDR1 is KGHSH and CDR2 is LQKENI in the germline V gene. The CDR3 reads CASSPRDRAFTDTQYF.

The CDR3 region is CASSRPGPADTQYF. The chain uses TRBV28 and TRBJ2-3; TCRdb's D gene call, TRBD1, goes unchecked for lack of DNA. This CDR3 is 14 amino acids long. Germline V gene sequence: CDR1 MDHEN, CDR2 SYDVKM.

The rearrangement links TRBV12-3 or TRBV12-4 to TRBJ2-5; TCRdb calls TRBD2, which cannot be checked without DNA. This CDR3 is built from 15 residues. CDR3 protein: CASTSTSGGQETQYF.

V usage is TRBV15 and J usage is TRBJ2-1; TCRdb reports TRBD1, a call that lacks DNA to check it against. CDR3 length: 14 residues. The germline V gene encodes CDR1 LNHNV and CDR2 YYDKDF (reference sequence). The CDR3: CATDGQESYNEQFF.

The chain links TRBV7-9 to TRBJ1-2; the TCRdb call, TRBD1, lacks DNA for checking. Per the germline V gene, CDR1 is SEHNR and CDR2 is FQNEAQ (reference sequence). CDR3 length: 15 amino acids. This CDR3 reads CASTAGEGENYGYTF.

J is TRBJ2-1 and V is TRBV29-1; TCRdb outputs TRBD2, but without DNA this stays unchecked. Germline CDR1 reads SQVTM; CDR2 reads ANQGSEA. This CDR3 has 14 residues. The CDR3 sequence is CSVETSGVYNEQFF.

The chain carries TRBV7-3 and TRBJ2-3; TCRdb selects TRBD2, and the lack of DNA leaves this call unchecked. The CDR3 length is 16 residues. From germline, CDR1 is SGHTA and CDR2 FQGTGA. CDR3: CASSSGLAGGTDTQYF.

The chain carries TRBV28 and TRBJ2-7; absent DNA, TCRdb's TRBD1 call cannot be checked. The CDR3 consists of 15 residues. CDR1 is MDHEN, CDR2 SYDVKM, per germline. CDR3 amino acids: CASEGQDSRGYEQYF.

CDR3: CSARVGGSEQFF. The chain uses TRBV20-1 and TRBJ2-1; TCRdb proposes TRBD1, but this gene call is untestable without DNA. CDR1 DFQATT and CDR2 SNEGSKA come from the germline V gene (reference sequence). This CDR3 contains 12 residues.